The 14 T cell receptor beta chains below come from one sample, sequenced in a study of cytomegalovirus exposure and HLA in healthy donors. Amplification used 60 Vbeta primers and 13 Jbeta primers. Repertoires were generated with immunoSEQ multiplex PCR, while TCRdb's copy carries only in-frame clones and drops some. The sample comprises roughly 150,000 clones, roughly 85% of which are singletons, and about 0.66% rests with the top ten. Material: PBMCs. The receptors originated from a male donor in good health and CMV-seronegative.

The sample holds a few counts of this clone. The CDR3 coding sequence is TGTGCCAGTAGTATGAAAGGGGTCGGCTATGGCTACACCTTC. Translating gives CASSMKGVGYGYTF. The chain links TRBV19 to TRBJ1-2; tentative D call: TRBD1 (5 bases). The CDR3 covers 14 residues. CDR1 and CDR2 from the germline V gene are LNHDA and SQIVND (reference sequence). V lost 3 bases to trimming and J lost 4 bases, with 12 bases between them.

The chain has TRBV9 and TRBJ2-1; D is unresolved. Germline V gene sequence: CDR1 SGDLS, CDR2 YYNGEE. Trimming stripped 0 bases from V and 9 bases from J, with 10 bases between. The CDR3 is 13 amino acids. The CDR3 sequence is CASSVGLDGEQFF. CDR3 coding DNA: TGTGCCAGCAGCGTAGGGCTAGACGGTGAGCAGTTCTTC. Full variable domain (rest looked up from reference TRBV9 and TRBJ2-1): DSGVTQTPKHLITATGQRVTLRCSPRSGDLSVYWYQQSLDQGLQFLIQYYNGEERAKGNILERFSAQQFPDLHSELNLSSLELGDSALYFCASSVGLDGEQFFGPGTRLTVL.

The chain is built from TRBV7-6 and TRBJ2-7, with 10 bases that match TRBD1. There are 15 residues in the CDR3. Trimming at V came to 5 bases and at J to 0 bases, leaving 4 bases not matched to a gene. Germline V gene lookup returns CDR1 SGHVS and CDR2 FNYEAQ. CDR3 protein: CASSPTGGFSYEQYF. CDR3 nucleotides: TGTGCCAGCAGCCCGACAGGGGGCTTCTCCTACGAGCAGTACTTC.

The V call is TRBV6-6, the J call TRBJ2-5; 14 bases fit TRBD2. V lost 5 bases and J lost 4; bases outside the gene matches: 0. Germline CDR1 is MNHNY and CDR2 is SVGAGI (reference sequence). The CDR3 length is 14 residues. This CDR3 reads CASSGTSGRETQYF. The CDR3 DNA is TGTGCCAGCAGTGGGACTAGCGGGAGAGAGACCCAGTACTTC.

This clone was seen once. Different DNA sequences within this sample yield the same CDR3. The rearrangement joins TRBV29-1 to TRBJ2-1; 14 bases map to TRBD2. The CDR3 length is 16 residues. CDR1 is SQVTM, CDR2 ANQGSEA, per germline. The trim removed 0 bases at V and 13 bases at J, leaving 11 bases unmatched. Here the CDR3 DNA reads TGCAGCGTTGAAGATGTGGGACTAGCGGGAGTGAGTGAACAGTTCTTC. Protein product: CSVEDVGLAGVSEQFF.

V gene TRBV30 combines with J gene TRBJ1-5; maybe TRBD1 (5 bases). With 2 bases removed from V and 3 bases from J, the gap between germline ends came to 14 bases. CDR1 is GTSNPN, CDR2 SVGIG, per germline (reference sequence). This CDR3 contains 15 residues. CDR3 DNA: TGTGCCTGGAGTAACTGGGGCAGGGCCAATCAGCCCCAGCATTTT. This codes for CAWSNWGRANQPQHF.

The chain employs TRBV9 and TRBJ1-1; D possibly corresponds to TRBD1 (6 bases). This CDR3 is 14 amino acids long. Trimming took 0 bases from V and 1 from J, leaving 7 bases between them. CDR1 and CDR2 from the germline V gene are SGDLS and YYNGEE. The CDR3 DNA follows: TGTGCCAGCAGCGTAGGCAGGGGGAACACTGAAGCTTTCTTT. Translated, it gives CASSVGRGNTEAFF.

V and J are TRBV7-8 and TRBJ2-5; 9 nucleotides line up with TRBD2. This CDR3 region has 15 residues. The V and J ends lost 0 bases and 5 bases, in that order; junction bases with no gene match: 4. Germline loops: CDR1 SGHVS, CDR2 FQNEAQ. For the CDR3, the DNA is TGTGCCAGCAGCTTAGCGCTAGCGGGGCCGGAGACCCAGTACTTC. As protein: CASSLALAGPETQYF.

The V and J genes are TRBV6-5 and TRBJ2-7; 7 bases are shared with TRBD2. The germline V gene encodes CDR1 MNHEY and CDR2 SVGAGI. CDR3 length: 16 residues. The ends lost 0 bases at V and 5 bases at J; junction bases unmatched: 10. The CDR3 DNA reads TGTGCCAGCAGTTACTCGCGGGCGGGAGCTTTCAACGAGCAGTACTTC. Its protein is CASSYSRAGAFNEQYF.

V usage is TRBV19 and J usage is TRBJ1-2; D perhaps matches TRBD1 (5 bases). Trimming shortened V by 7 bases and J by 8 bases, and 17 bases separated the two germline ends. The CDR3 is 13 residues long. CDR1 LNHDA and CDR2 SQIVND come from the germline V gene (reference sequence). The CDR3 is CASIGQGQWGYTF. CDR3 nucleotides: TGTGCCAGTATTGGACAAGGTCAATGGGGCTACACCTTC.

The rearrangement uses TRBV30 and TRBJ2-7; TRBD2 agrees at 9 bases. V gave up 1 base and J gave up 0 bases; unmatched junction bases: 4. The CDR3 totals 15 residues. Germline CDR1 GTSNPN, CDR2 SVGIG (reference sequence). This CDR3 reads CAWSDLAGHSYEQYF. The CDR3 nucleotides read TGTGCCTGGAGTGATCTAGCGGGGCACTCCTACGAGCAGTACTTC.

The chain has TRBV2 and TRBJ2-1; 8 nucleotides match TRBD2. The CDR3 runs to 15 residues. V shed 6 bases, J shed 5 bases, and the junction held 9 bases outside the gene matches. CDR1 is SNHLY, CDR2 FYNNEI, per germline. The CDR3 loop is CASRAGREGHNEQFF. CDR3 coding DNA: TGTGCCAGCAGGGCTGGACGGGAGGGCCACAATGAGCAGTTCTTC.

CDR3 sequence (DNA): TGTGCCAGCAGCAAGGGGACTAACTACGAGCAGTACTTC. Its translation: CASSKGTNYEQYF. The chain links TRBV6-5 to TRBJ2-7, with 7 bases fitting TRBD2. The CDR3 loop spans 13 amino acids. Trimming at V came to 6 bases and at J to 3 bases, leaving 5 bases not matched to a gene. Germline V CDR1 and CDR2: MNHEY, SVGAGI.

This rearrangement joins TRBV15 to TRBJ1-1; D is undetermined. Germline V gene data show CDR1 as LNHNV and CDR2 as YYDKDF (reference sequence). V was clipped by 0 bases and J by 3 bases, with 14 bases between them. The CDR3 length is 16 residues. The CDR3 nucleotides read TGTGCCACCAGCAGAGATCGGCGGAGGCTGGACACTGAAGCTTTCTTT. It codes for CATSRDRRRLDTEAFF.